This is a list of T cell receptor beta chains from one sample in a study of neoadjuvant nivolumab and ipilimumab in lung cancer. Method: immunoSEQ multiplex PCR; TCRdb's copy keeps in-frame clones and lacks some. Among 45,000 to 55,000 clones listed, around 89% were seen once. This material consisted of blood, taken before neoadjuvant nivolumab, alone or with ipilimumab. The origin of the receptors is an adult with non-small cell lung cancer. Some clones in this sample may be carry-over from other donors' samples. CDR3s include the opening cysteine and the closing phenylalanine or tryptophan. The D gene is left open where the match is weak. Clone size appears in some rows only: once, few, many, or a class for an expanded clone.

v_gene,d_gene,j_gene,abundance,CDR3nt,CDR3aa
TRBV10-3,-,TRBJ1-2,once,TGTGCCATCACGGGAAACGAGGGCTATGGCTACACCTTC,CAITGNEGYGYTF
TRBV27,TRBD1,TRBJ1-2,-,TGTGCCAGCAGTTTAAGGGACAGGGACTATGGCTACACCTTC,CASSLRDRDYGYTF
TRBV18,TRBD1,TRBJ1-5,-,TGTGCCAGCTCACCACCTGGAACAGGGGGAAATCAGCCCCAGCATTTT,CASSPPGTGGNQPQHF
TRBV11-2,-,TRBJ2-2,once,TGTGCCAGCAGCTTAATTCGTGGGTTGCCCGGGGAGCTGTTTTTT,CASSLIRGLPGELFF
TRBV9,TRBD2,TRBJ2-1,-,TGTGCCAGCAGCCCCCGACTAGCGGGAGAGGTGCAGTTCTTC,CASSPRLAGEVQFF
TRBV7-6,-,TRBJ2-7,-,TGTGCCAGCAGCTTAGCAGCCCAACGTGAGCAGTACTTC,CASSLAAQREQYF
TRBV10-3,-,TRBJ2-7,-,TGTGCCATCAGTGGAACGGGACAACCCTACGAGCAGTACTTC,CAISGTGQPYEQYF
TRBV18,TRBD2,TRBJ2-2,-,TGTGCCAGCTCACCGTTTAGCGGGAGAGGCACCGGGGAGCTGTTTTTT,CASSPFSGRGTGELFF
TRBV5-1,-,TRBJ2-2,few,TGCGCCAGCAGCCCGGACCCAAACACCGGGGAGCTGTTTTTT,CASSPDPNTGELFF
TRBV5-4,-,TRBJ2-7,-,TGTGCCAGCAGCTTGGGACAGGCCGCCTACGAGCAGTACTTC,CASSLGQAAYEQYF
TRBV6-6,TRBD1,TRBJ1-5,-,TGTGCCAGCAGTTACGCCGACAGGGGGATTCAGCCCCAGCATTTT,CASSYADRGIQPQHF
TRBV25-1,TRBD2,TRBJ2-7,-,TGTGCCAGCAGTGAATGGGCTAGCGGGCCCTCCTACGAGCAGTACTTC,CASSEWASGPSYEQYF
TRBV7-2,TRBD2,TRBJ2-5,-,TGTGCCAGCAGCGGGCTGCAGCGGGGAGAGGGGGAGACCCAGTACTTC,CASSGLQRGEGETQYF
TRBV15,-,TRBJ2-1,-,TGTGCCACCAGCAGAGAAGCAAGGGGCCGGACCAATGAGCAGTTCTTC,CATSREARGRTNEQFF
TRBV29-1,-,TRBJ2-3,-,TGCAGCGTAGGTCCGGGTAGCACAGATACGCAGTATTTT,CSVGPGSTDTQYF
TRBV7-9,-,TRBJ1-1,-,TGTGCCAGCCACTCCAGGGACACTGAAGCTTTCTTT,CASHSRDTEAFF
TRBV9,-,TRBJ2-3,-,TGTGCCAGCAGCGTAGCGGTCCAACAAGATACGCAGTATTTT,CASSVAVQQDTQYF
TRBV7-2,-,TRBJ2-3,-,TGTGCCAGCAGCCCCTTCGGGGGATTCACAGATACGCAGTATTTT,CASSPFGGFTDTQYF
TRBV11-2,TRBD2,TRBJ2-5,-,TGTGCCAGCAGCCCAATAGCGGGAGTGGGGGAGACCCAGTACTTC,CASSPIAGVGETQYF
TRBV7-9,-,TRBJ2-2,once,TGTGCCAGCACCCACGGGGCAGGGGATATCACCGGGGAGCTGTTTTTT,CASTHGAGDITGELFF
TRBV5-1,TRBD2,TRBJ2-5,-,TGCGCCAGCAGCCGGGGGGGGGCGTTGGAGACCCAGTACTTC,CASSRGGALETQYF
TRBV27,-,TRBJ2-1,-,TGTGCCAGCAGCCCTAAGAGGGTTTCCTACAATGAGCAGTTCTTC,CASSPKRVSYNEQFF
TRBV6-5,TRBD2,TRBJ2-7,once,TGTGCCAGCAGTAAGACTAGCGGATTCTACGAGCAGTACTTC,CASSKTSGFYEQYF
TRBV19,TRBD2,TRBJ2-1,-,TGTGCCAGTAGTAGCCTACTAGCGCAAAGGGGCAATGAGCAGTTCTTC,CASSSLLAQRGNEQFF